These 30 T cell receptor beta chains were sequenced from one sample in a study of response to subunit inactivated influenza vaccine. Each CDR3 protein gets one entry after TCRdb re-called the RT-PCR reads with MiXCR. The data show around 190,000 distinct CDR3 sequences, approximately 15% seen once. This sample comprised CD8+ T cells sorted from PBMCs, obtained more than 4 days after vaccination. The receptors were sampled from a middle-aged man who received an inactivated influenza vaccine.

This sequence joins TRBV12-3 or TRBV12-4 and TRBJ1-2; no definite D call. V lost 1 base to trimming and J lost 3 bases, with 9 bases between them. The CDR3 has 14 residues. The CDR3 here is CASSLERAYYGYTF. The CDR3, as DNA: TGTGCCAGCAGTTTAGAGAGGGCCTACTATGGCTACACCTTC.

The sample holds many counts of this clonotype. This sequence joins TRBV12-3 or TRBV12-4 and TRBJ2-1; no reliable D call. CDR3 length: 12 residues. The V end lost 6 bases, the J end lost 7 bases, and 10 bases lay between the germline ends. CDR3 sequence: CASRGAGNEQFF. The CDR3 DNA reads TGTGCCAGCAGAGGAGCAGGTAATGAGCAGTTCTTC.

This chain connects TRBV4-3 to TRBJ2-2; the match to TRBD2 covers 8 bases. CDR1 and CDR2 from the germline V gene are LGHNA and YSLEER. V lost 2 bases, J lost 1 base, and 9 bases stayed unmatched. CDR3 length: 18 amino acids. Here the CDR3 reads CASSQKLAGYGNTGELFF. The CDR3 region has the DNA TGCGCCAGCAGCCAAAAGTTAGCGGGATATGGGAACACCGGGGAGCTGTTTTTT.

The chain employs TRBV7-8 and TRBJ1-2, with D tentatively TRBD1 (5 bases). The CDR3 has 12 residues. Germline V gives CDR1 SGHVS, CDR2 FQNEAQ. The ends were cut back, 8 bases at V and 2 bases at J, with 9 bases in the middle. CDR3: CASRDSNYGYTF. The CDR3 DNA is TGTGCCAGCCGAGACAGCAACTATGGCTACACCTTC. Full variable domain (rest looked up from reference TRBV7-8 and TRBJ1-2): GAGVSQSPRYKVAKRGQDVALRCDPISGHVSLFWYQQALGQGPEFLTYFQNEAQLDKSGLPSDRFFAERPEGSVSTLKIQRTQQEDSAVYLCASRDSNYGYTFGSGTRLTVV.

The gene calls are TRBV12-3 or TRBV12-4 and TRBJ2-3; perhaps D is TRBD1 or TRBD2 (5 bases each). This CDR3 spans 17 amino acids. Trimming stripped 4 bases from V and 1 base from J, with 18 bases between. In DNA form, the CDR3 reads TGTGCCAGCAGTTGGTCACTGAGGGGCCCGGGCACAGATACGCAGTATTTT. This encodes CASSWSLRGPGTDTQYF.

The rearrangement joins TRBV6-1 to TRBJ2-5, with 9 bases matching TRBD2. CDR1 and CDR2 from the germline V gene are MNHNS and SASEGT. The CDR3 is 15 residues long. Losses at the gene ends were 9 bases for V and 3 bases for J; bases not matched to a gene: 11. The CDR3 DNA reads as TGTGCCAGTTTTAGGCTAGCGGGGAAGAAAGAGACCCAGTACTTC. Amino acid sequence: CASFRLAGKKETQYF.

This clonotype came up many times. The CDR3 region has the DNA TGTGCCACCAGTGATTTTCAATCAAGGGGGTTCGACGATGAGCAGTTCTTC. It yields the protein CATSDFQSRGFDDEQFF. This sequence joins TRBV24-1 and TRBJ2-1, with D perhaps TRBD1 (6 bases). CDR1 is KGHDR, CDR2 SFDVKD, per germline. V lost 1 base and J 8 bases, leaving 20 bases between the germline ends. The CDR3 extends over 17 amino acids.

The chain couples TRBV6-1 to TRBJ2-5; 7 bases are shared with TRBD2. After removal of 6 bases from V and 1 base from J, the junction contained 14 bases not matched to a gene. CDR3 length: 17 amino acids. Germline V lookup: CDR1 MNHNS, CDR2 SASEGT. DNA for the CDR3: TGTGCCAGCAGCCCTTCGGGAGGACCTCATCCCCAAGAGACCCAGTACTTC. This translates into CASSPSGGPHPQETQYF.

CDR3 protein: CASSQMTPSINEQFF. CDR3 DNA sequence: TGTGCCAGCAGTCAGATGACACCCTCGATCAATGAGCAGTTCTTC. The chain employs TRBV27 and TRBJ2-1; D gene unclear. The CDR3 spans 15 residues. CDR1 is MNHEY and CDR2 is SMNVEV in the germline V gene (reference sequence). The V and J ends lost 5 bases and 6 bases respectively, with 17 bases between them.

The rearrangement joins TRBV3-1 to TRBJ2-3; 10 nucleotides agree with TRBD2. The CDR3 is made up of 17 amino acids. V shed 11 bases and J 4 bases; nucleotides not matched to a gene: 18. Germline-derived CDR1 and CDR2 are LGHDT and YNNKEL (reference sequence). The CDR3 sequence: CASSKHRAGGRSDTQYF. CDR3 bases: TGTGCCTCCTCCAAGCATAGAGCGGGGGGGCGGTCAGATACGCAGTATTTT.

This clonotype was counted only a few times. The V call is TRBV29-1, the J call TRBJ1-2, with D maybe TRBD1 (6 bases). Germline lookup yields CDR1 SQVTM and CDR2 ANQGSEA. The CDR3 has 13 amino acids. V was pared by 7 bases and J by 4 bases, with 16 bases between. CDR3 sequence reads: CSARQEGSYGYTF. The DNA of the CDR3 is TGCAGCGCCCGACAGGAAGGTAGCTATGGCTACACCTTC.

This clonotype has ten or more counts. This chain connects TRBV6-2 or TRBV6-3 to TRBJ1-5; no clear D gene. Germline V gene sequence: CDR1 MNHEY, CDR2 SVGEGT. V lost 5 bases and J lost 0, with 14 bases in between. This CDR3 is 16 amino acids long. The CDR3 loop is CASSTIDNYSNQPQHF. DNA for the CDR3: TGTGCCAGCAGTACTATTGACAACTATAGCAATCAGCCCCAGCATTTT.

The chain employs TRBV11-2 and TRBJ2-7; a possible D gene is TRBD2 (6 bases). CDR3 size: 15 residues. Germline CDR1 SGHAT, CDR2 FQNNGV. Trimming removed 4 bases at V and 3 bases at J, with 16 bases between. This chain's CDR3 is CASSSTLGTVYEQYF. CDR3 sequence (DNA): TGTGCCAGCAGCTCGACCCTGGGGACTGTCTACGAGCAGTACTTC.

The V call is TRBV6-1, the J call TRBJ2-7; 8 nucleotides line up with TRBD1. Germline-derived CDR1 and CDR2 are MNHNS and SASEGT. This CDR3 contains 15 residues. V lost 6 bases, J lost 4 bases, and 11 bases stayed unmatched. As DNA, the CDR3 is TGTGCCAGCAGCGACGGACAGGGCCCGTGGTACGAGCAGTACTTC. This gives the protein CASSDGQGPWYEQYF.

This clonotype was counted at least ten times. This chain links TRBV7-9 with TRBJ1-5; D gene ambiguous. This CDR3 has 12 residues. The V gene's germline CDR1 is SEHNR and CDR2 FQNEAQ (reference sequence). Deletions cut 1 base from V and 6 bases from J, with 4 bases between. CDR3 amino acids: CASSLGGQPQHF. The CDR3 DNA sequence: TGTGCCAGCAGCTTAGGAGGTCAGCCCCAGCATTTT.

This clonotype was found many times. The chain employs TRBV7-9 and TRBJ1-4; D might be TRBD1 (5 bases). The CDR3 has 15 amino acids. From germline, CDR1 is SEHNR and CDR2 FQNEAQ (reference sequence). V was pared by 5 bases and J by 5 bases, with 15 bases between. The CDR3 nucleotides are TGTGCCAGCAGCCCCAGGGACGGCCCAAATGAAAAACTGTTTTTT. Translated, it gives CASSPRDGPNEKLFF.

This clonotype turned up a few times. The J gene is TRBJ2-7, the V gene TRBV6-1, with D unclear. Trimming removed 5 bases at V and 0 bases at J, with 8 bases between. This CDR3 is built from 13 residues. Germline V gene lookup returns CDR1 MNHNS and CDR2 SASEGT. Written as DNA, the CDR3 is TGTGCCAGCAGTAGTAGATACTCCTACGAGCAGTACTTC. Its protein is CASSSRYSYEQYF.

With regard to this clonotype: This may arise from a read error, as a much more abundant clone is one base away. This sequence joins TRBV7-9 and TRBJ2-1; D possibly corresponds to TRBD2 (7 bases). Germline CDR1 reads SEHNR; CDR2 reads FQNEAQ (reference sequence). The length of the CDR3 is 14 residues. In nucleotides, the CDR3 is TGTGCCAGCAGCTTATCGGGGGGCTACTATGAGCAGTTCTTC. Protein sequence: CASSLSGGYYEQFF.

This clonotype occurred many times. The chain links TRBV4-2 to TRBJ2-1; D is ambiguous. This CDR3 region has 15 residues. Trimming removed 4 bases from V and 1 base from J, with 11 bases in between. Germline lookup yields CDR1 LGHNA and CDR2 YNFKEQ. For the CDR3, the DNA is TGTGCCAGCAGCCTCGTGGGGTTTTCCTACAATGAGCAGTTCTTC. Its translation is CASSLVGFSYNEQFF.

This clonotype occurred a few times. The CDR3 region has the DNA TGTGCCAGCAGTTTATCGGGTAGCGGGACCACAGATACGCAGTATTTT. The encoded protein is CASSLSGSGTTDTQYF. J is TRBJ2-3 and V is TRBV27; 8 positions agree with TRBD2. CDR1 and CDR2 (germline): MNHEY, SMNVEV (reference sequence). Trimming took 0 bases from V and 2 from J; bases not matched to a gene: 4. CDR3 length: 16 residues.

The rearrangement links TRBV7-9 to TRBJ2-1, with D possibly matching TRBD2 (6 bases). This CDR3 comprises 14 residues. Germline lookup yields CDR1 SEHNR and CDR2 FQNEAQ (reference sequence). Trimming left V 4 bases short and J 3 bases short, with 10 bases between. DNA for the CDR3: TGTGCCAGCAGCTGGCCCGGGGGCTACAATGAGCAGTTCTTC. This codes for CASSWPGGYNEQFF.

The V and J genes are TRBV24-1 and TRBJ2-3; TRBD2 might be the D (5 bases). CDR1 and CDR2 (germline): KGHDR, SFDVKD. V gave up 4 bases and J gave up 0 bases, with 13 bases separating them. This CDR3 has 16 amino acids. The CDR3: CATSDPGRESTDTQYF. CDR3 nucleotides: TGTGCCACCAGTGACCCAGGACGGGAAAGCACAGATACGCAGTATTTT.

A few counts support this clonotype. This chain uses TRBV25-1 with TRBJ2-1, with TRBD2 as a possible D gene (6 bases). Deletions cut 3 bases from V and 0 bases from J, with 6 bases between. The germline gives CDR1 MGHDK, CDR2 SYGVNS. CDR3 length: 14 amino acids. CDR3 bases: TGTGCCAGCAGTGAGGGGGGCTCCTACAATGAGCAGTTCTTC. This translates into CASSEGGSYNEQFF.

This clonotype was detected a few times. The genes are TRBV6-2 or TRBV6-3 and TRBJ2-3; tentatively, D is TRBD1 or TRBD2 (6 bases each). Trimming removed 8 bases at V and 0 bases at J, with 30 bases between. The length of the CDR3 is 20 residues. Germline assignment: CDR1 MNHEY and CDR2 SVGEGT. As DNA, the CDR3 is TGTGCCAGCTCTCCTACTGGCCCGTATGGGGGGCGCCCTAGCACAGATACGCAGTATTTT. As protein: CASSPTGPYGGRPSTDTQYF.

This chain joins TRBV7-2 and TRBJ2-1, with 16 positions matching TRBD2. J gave up 12 bases and V 0 bases, and 5 bases lay outside the gene matches. The germline gives CDR1 SGHTA, CDR2 FQGNSA. This CDR3 contains 16 residues. The CDR3 region is CASSLAHGTSGRGQFF. The DNA for the CDR3 is TGTGCCAGCAGCTTAGCTCACGGGACTAGCGGGAGGGGGCAGTTCTTC. The complete variable domain, with remaining parts taken from reference TRBV7-2 and TRBJ2-1, reads GAGVSQSPSNKVTEKGKDVELRCDPISGHTALYWYRQSLGQGLEFLIYFQGNSAPDKSGLPSDRFSAERTGGSVSTLTIQRTQQEDSAVYLCASSLAHGTSGRGQFFGPGTRLTVL.

In this sample, this clonotype turned up a few times. The DNA for the CDR3 is TGTGCCAGCAGTGACCCCCGGGACAGGGTGAACAACGAGCAGTACTTC. Protein sequence: CASSDPRDRVNNEQYF. V and J are TRBV2 and TRBJ2-7; 9 nucleotides align to TRBD1. The length of the CDR3 is 16 residues. Germline V lookup: CDR1 SNHLY, CDR2 FYNNEI. V shed 3 bases and J 5 bases; nucleotides not matched to a gene: 11.

This clonotype was detected many times. The V and J genes are TRBV2 and TRBJ2-1; 10 positions match TRBD1. CDR3 length: 15 amino acids. J gave up 5 bases and V 6 bases, and 7 bases lay outside the gene matches. Germline V lookup: CDR1 SNHLY, CDR2 FYNNEI. The CDR3 spells CASRVRDRGDNEQFF. CDR3 bases: TGTGCCAGCAGAGTAAGGGACAGGGGAGACAATGAGCAGTTCTTC.

This clonotype was detected a few times. J is TRBJ2-1 and V is TRBV10-3; 10 positions match TRBD2. This CDR3 is built from 17 residues. With V trimmed by 1 base and J by 5 bases, 8 bases remained unmatched. CDR1 is ENHRY, CDR2 SYGVKD, per germline. CDR3 sequence (DNA): TGTGCCATCAGTGAGTGGGAGCGGGAGGGCCGAGACAATGAGCAGTTCTTC. Residues: CAISEWEREGRDNEQFF.

The chain joins TRBV6-2 or TRBV6-3 to TRBJ2-2, with a possible D match to TRBD1 (6 bases). V was clipped by 5 bases and J by 13 bases, with 11 bases between them. There are 11 residues in the CDR3. Per germline, CDR1 MNHEY and CDR2 SVGEGT. The CDR3 bases are TGTGCCAGCAGTCGAAGGGACACGCTGTTTTTT. This encodes CASSRRDTLFF.

This clonotype was counted once. This chain uses TRBV29-1 with TRBJ2-5, with D hard to call. V was cut by 0 bases and J by 9 bases, with 17 bases left in between. This CDR3 has 14 residues. Germline values: CDR1 SQVTM, CDR2 ANQGSEA. The CDR3 nucleotides are TGCAGCGTTGAAGAGCGTACGATTAAGGGCCCCCAGTACTTC. Its protein product is CSVEERTIKGPQYF.